This TCR beta chain was recovered during a study of T cell responses to AZD1222 COVID-19 vaccine. TCRdb keeps only in-frame clones here, not all; method: immunoSEQ multiplex PCR. The table includes more than 95,000 clones, about 89% detected once. Trimming removed 6 bases at V and 5 bases at J, with 10 bases between. The germline CDR1 and CDR2 sequences are MNHEY and SVGAGI. The CDR3 spans 12 residues. V and J are TRBV6-5 and TRBJ1-2, with a weak D call TRBD1 (6 bases). Here the sequenced sample was peripheral blood, taken on day 0 of MenACWY control vaccination. This receptor was identified in an adult in good health. Here the CDR3 DNA reads TGTGCCAGCAGCGACAGGATATATGGCTACACCTTC. Protein sequence: CASSDRIYGYTF.